This entry is about one T cell receptor (beta chain). This clone was seen a handful of times. What this receptor recognizes is not known. Qualities for individual bases were not recorded, and no much larger clone is one base off. V loses 2 bases of germline sequence and J loses 9 bases, and the interval between the two ends is 11 bases. Measured from the cysteine to the phenylalanine, the CDR3 is 13 residues long. Only the CDR3 DNA stays, 39 bases, in frame from base 1. The CDR1 and CDR2 encoded by the germline V gene are ENHRY and SYGVKD. This sample is part of a study of blood T cell repertoires in COVID-19 (dated by TCRdb to 2020 to 2021). The study in broad terms: The collaborator samples originated in the United States, Italy and Spain and spanned the acute and convalescent phases of COVID-19. The prospective study material was composed of cDNA or gDNA derived from T cells, B-cell-depleted T cells, or PBMCs. Subjects who had been exposed to COVID-19, were actively infected with it, or had recovered from it provided the deeply sampled blood TCRbeta repertoires that made up the dataset. Where available, HLA class I and class II types were taken from metadata supplied by the sample provider and were not determined by assay-based typing. A freely available public database, intended as a resource for researchers studying the immune response to SARS-CoV-2, is where the repertoires were released. Sample metadata almost always included a de-identified subject ID, COVID-19 status, age in years and sex. The samples were drawn from the first 160 participants of the ongoing ImmuneRACE study and from 950 to 1,500 subjects provided by 6 global collaborators. Study-level results and caveats: The amount of clinical and demographic metadata varied by source and participant and was provided uncurated.

Enrolling through a virtual design, the prospective study's participants ranged in age from roughly 18 to 95 years and lived across 20 to 25 United States geographic areas. In the prospective study, participants were assigned to cohorts based on the clinical history participants reported in a screening survey and a study questionnaire. In the prospective study, mobile phlebotomists collected whole blood, serum and a nasopharyngeal or oropharyngeal swab from each participant. Additional blood draws and questionnaires over an approximately 2-month period could optionally be provided by prospective study participants. Before DNA extraction, blood samples from the prospective study were shipped at room temperature or frozen. TCRbeta CDR3 regions were amplified from genomic DNA using the immunoSEQ Assay, a bias-controlled multiplex PCR. The paper's processing steps were these. Within the assay, amplification of reference gene primers was used to estimate how many nucleated cells each sample contained. To quantify the absolute abundance of each unique TCRbeta CDR3 rearrangement, sequence reads were collapsed and filtered. For each sample, productive Simpson clonality was calculated as the square root of Simpson's diversity index over productive rearrangements. Drawn from immuneACCESS, this table holds only the in-frame rearrangements with V and J called that TCRdb kept. Clones are partly lost; checked studies trace under half to an unresolved V gene and leave the rest unexplained. The DNA was the basis for D and trimming; V, J and clone size are from that table. The table for this sample lists approximately 330,000 clones; approximately 86% of them were counted only once. The ten largest clones take up approximately 4% of the sample.

The chain joins TRBV10-3 to TRBJ2-1, with the D gene call left open. The sequencing sample was made of PBMCs or T cells enriched from blood (not recorded which). The sequence was collected from a middle-aged woman with acute COVID-19. CDR3 sequence: CAISEALTGEQFF. The nucleotides read TGTGCCATCAGTGAGGCTCTTACGGGTGAGCAGTTCTTC.